These 3 T cell receptor beta chains came from one sample sequenced in a study of response to subunit inactivated influenza vaccine. TCRdb passed the RT-PCR reads through MiXCR, listing each CDR3 protein once. The table includes approximately 500,000 distinct CDR3 sequences, approximately 12% detected once. The sequences come from PBMCs from blood, collected 45 days after vaccination. All receptors come from a man aged 50-60 years who received an inactivated influenza vaccine.

This clonotype was counted a few times. This chain joins TRBV28 and TRBJ2-1, with D perhaps TRBD2 (6 bases). CDR1 and CDR2 (germline): MDHEN, SYDVKM. The V end was cut by 3 bases, the J end by 0 bases, with 15 bases between. The CDR3 has 17 residues. CDR3 DNA: TGTGCCAGCAGTTTGTCTTCCCTTAGCGGCTCCTACAATGAGCAGTTCTTC. Protein product: CASSLSSLSGSYNEQFF.

In this sample, this clonotype turned up many times. The V gene is TRBV12-3 or TRBV12-4, the J gene TRBJ2-2, with a possible D match to TRBD2 (6 bases). V gave up 6 bases and J gave up 4 bases, with 18 bases separating them. The CDR3 consists of 16 residues. The CDR3 DNA reads TGTGCCAGCAGACCCGACTGGCGGGATACCACCGGGGAGCTGTTTTTT. Amino acids: CASRPDWRDTTGELFF.

This clonotype has only a few counts. The chain couples TRBV4-1 to TRBJ2-2; 8 bases fit TRBD2. Per the germline V gene, CDR1 is MGHRA and CDR2 is YSYEKL. This CDR3 has 17 residues. The J segment lost 3 bases and the V segment lost 0 bases, leaving 6 bases of the junction unmatched. CDR3 bases: TGCGCCAGCAGCCAAGACGTAGCGGGGTACGACACCGGGGAGCTGTTTTTT. This gives the protein CASSQDVAGYDTGELFF.